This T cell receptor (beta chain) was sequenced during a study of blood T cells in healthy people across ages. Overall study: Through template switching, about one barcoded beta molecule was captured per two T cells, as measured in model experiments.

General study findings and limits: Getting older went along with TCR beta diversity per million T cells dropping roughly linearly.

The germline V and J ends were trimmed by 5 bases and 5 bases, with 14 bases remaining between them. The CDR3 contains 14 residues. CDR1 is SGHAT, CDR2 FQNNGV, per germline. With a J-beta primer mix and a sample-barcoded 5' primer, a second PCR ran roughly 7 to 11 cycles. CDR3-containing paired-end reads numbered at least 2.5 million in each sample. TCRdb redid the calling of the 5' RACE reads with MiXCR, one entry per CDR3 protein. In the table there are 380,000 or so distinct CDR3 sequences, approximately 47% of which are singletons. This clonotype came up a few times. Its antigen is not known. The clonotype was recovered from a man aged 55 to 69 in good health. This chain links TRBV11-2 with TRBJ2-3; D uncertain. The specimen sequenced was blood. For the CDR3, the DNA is TGTGCCAGCAGCCCAAACCCCTTACTAGATACGCAGTATTTT. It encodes CASSPNPLLDTQYF. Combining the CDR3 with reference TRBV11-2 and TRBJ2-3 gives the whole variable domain EAGVAQSPRYKIIEKRQSVAFWCNPISGHATLYWYQQILGQGPKLLIQFQNNGVVDDSQLPKDRFSAERLKGVDSTLKIQPAKLEDSAVYLCASSPNPLLDTQYFGPGTRLTVL.